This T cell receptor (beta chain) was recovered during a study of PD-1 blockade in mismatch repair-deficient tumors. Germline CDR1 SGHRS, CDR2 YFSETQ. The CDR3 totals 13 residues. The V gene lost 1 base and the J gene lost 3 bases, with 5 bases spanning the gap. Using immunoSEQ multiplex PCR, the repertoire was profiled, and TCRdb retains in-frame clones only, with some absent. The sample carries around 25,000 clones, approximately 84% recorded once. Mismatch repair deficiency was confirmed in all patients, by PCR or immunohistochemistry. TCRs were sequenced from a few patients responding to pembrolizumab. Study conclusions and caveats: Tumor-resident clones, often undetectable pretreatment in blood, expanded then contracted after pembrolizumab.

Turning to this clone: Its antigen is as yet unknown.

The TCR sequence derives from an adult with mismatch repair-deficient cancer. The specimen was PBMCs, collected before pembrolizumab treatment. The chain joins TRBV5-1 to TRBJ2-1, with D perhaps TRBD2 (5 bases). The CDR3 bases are TGCGCCAGCAGCTTGACTAGCTACAATGAGCAGTTCTTC. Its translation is CASSLTSYNEQFF.